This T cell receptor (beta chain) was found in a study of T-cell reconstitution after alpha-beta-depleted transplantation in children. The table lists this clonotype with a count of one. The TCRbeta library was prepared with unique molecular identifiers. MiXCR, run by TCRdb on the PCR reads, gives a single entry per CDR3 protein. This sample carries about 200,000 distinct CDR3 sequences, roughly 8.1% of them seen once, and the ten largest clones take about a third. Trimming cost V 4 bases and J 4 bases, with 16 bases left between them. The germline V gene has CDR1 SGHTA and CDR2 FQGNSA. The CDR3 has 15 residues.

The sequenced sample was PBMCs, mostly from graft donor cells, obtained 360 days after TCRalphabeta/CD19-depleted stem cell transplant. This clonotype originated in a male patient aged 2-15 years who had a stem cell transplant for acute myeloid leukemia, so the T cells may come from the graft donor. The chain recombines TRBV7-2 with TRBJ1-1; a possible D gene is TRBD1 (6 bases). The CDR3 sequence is CASSSGWGPPTEAFF. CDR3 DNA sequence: TGTGCCAGCAGCTCGGGTTGGGGGCCGCCCACTGAAGCTTTCTTT.